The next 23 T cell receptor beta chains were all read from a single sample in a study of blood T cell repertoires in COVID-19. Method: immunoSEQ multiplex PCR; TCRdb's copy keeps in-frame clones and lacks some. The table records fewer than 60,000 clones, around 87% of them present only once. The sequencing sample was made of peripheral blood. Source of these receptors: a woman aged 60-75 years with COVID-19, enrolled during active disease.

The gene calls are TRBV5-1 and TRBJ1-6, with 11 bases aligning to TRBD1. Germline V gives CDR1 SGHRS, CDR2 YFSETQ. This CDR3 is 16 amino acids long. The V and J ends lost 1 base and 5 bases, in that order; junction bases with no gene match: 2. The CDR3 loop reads CASSLRTGGNNSPLHF. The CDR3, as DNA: TGCGCCAGCAGCTTGAGGACAGGGGGCAATAATTCACCCCTCCACTTT.

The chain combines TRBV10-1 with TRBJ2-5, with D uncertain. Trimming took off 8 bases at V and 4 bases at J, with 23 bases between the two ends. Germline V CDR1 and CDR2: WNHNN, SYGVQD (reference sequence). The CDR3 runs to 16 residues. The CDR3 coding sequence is TGCGCCAGCCGCCCCCGGGTCTTTCGCGGTCTAGAGACCCAGTACTTC. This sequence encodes CASRPRVFRGLETQYF.

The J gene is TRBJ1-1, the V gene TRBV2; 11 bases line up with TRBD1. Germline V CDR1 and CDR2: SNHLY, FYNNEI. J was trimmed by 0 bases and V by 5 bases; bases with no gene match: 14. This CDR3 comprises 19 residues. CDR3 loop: CASSRPKKGQGGMNTEAFF. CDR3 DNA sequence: TGTGCCAGCAGTCGACCAAAAAAGGGACAGGGGGGCATGAACACTGAAGCTTTCTTT.

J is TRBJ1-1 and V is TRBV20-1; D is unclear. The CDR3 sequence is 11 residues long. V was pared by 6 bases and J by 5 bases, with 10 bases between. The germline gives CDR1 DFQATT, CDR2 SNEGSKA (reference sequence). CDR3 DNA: TGCAGTGCGTATAAAGCGACTGAAGCTTTCTTT. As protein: CSAYKATEAFF.

CDR3 DNA: TGTGCCAGCCCCGGGACAGGGCCTGAAGCTTTCTTT. Its translation: CASPGTGPEAFF. This chain uses TRBV19 with TRBJ1-1; TRBD1 agrees at 9 bases. Germline trimming cut 9 bases from V and 6 bases from J; bases unmatched to any gene: 5. CDR3 size: 12 residues. CDR1 is LNHDA, CDR2 SQIVND, per germline (reference sequence).

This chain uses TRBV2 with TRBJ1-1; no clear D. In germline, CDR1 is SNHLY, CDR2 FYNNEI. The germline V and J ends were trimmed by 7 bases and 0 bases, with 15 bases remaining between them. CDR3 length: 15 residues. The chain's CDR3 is CASTTRRELNTEAFF. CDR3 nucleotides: TGTGCCAGCACCACTCGGAGGGAACTGAACACTGAAGCTTTCTTT.

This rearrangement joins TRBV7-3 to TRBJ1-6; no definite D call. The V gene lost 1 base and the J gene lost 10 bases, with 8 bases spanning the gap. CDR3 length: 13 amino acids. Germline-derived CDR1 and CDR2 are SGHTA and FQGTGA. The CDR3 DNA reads TGTGCCAGCAGCTTAATTCGCGAATCACCCCTCCACTTT. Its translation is CASSLIRESPLHF.

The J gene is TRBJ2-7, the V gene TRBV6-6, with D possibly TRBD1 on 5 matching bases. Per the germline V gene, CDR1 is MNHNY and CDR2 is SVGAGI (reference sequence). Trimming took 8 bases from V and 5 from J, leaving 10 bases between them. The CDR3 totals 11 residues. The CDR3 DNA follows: TGTGCCAGCTTACAGGACCACGAGCAGTACTTC. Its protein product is CASLQDHEQYF.

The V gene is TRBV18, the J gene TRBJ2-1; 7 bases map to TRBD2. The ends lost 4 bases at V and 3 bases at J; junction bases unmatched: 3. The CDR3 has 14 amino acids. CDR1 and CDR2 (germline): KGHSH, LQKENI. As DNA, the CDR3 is TGTGCCAGCTCACTGGCGGGGGTCTACAATGAGCAGTTCTTC. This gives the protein CASSLAGVYNEQFF.

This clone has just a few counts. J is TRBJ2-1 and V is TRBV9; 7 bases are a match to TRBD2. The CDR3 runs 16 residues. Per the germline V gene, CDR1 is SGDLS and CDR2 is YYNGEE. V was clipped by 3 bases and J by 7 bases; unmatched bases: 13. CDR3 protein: CASSAVGGDYRNEQFF. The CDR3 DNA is TGTGCCAGCAGCGCCGTCGGCGGGGACTACAGAAATGAGCAGTTCTTC.

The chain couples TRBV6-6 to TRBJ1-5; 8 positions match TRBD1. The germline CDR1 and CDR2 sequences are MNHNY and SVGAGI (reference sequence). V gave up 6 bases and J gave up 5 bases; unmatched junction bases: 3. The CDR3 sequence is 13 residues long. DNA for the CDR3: TGTGCCAGCAGGGACAGGGCGGATCAGCCCCAGCATTTT. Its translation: CASRDRADQPQHF.

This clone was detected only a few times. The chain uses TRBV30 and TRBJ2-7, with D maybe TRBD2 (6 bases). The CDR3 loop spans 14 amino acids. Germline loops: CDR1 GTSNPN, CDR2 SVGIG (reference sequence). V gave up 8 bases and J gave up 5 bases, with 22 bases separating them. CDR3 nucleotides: TGTGCCCTAGCACGGGGGACCTCGACCCACGAGCAGTACTTC. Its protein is CALARGTSTHEQYF. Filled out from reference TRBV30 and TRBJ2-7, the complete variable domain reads SQTIHQWPATLVQPVGSPLSLECTVEGTSNPNLYWYRQAAGRGLQLLFYSVGIGQISSEVPQNLSASRPQDRQFILSSKKLLLSDSGFYLCALARGTSTHEQYFGPGTRLTVT.

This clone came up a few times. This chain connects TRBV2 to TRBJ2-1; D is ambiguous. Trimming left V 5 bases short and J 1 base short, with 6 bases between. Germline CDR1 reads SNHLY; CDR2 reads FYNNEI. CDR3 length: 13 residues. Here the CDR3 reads CASSWASYNEQFF. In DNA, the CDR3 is TGTGCCAGCAGTTGGGCATCCTACAATGAGCAGTTCTTC.

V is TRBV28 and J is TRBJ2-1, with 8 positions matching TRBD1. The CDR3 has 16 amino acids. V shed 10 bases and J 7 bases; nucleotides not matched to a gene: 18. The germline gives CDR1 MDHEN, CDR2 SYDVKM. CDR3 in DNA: TGTGCCACCCACCCCCAGGACAGGGCCATTAAAAATGAGCAGTTCTTC. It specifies CATHPQDRAIKNEQFF.

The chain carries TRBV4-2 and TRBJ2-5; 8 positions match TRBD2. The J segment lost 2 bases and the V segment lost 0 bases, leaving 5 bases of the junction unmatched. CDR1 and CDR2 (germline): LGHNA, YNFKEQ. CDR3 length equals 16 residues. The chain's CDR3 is CASSQDSGNPQETQYF. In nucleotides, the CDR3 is TGTGCCAGCAGCCAAGATAGCGGGAACCCGCAAGAGACCCAGTACTTC.

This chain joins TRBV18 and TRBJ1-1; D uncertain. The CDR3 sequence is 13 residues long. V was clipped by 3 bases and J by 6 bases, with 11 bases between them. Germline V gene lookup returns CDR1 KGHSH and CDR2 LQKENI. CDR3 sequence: CASSPNGRAEAFF. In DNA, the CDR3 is TGTGCCAGCTCACCGAACGGGCGGGCTGAAGCTTTCTTT.

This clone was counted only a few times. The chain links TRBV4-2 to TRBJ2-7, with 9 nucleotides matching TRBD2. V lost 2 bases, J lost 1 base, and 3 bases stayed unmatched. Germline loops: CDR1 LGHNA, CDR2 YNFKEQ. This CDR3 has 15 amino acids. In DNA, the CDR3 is TGTGCCAGCAGCCAACGACTAGCGGATTCCTACGAGCAGTACTTC. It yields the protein CASSQRLADSYEQYF.

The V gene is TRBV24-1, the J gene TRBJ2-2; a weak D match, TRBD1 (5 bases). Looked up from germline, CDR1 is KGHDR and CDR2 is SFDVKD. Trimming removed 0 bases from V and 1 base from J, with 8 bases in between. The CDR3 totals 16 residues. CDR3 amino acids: CATSDLTGVNTGELFF. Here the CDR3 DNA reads TGTGCCACCAGTGATTTGACAGGTGTGAACACCGGGGAGCTGTTTTTT.

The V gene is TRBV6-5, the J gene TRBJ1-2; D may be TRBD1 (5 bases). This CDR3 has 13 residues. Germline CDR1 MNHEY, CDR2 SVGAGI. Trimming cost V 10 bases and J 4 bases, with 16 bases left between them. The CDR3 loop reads CAITARGGYGYTF. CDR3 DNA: TGTGCCATAACCGCCCGGGGGGGCTATGGCTACACCTTC.

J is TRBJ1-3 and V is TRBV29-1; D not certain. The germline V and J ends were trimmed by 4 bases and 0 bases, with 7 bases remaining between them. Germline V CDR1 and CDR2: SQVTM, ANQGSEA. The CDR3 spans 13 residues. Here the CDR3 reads CSVGVSSGNTIYF. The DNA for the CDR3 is TGCAGCGTTGGAGTGAGCTCTGGAAACACCATATATTTT.

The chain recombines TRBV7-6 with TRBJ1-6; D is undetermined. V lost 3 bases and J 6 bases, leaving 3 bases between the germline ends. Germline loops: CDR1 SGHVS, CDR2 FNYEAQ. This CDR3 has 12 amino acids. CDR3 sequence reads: CASSLANSPLHF. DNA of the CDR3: TGTGCCAGCAGCTTGGCTAATTCACCCCTCCACTTT. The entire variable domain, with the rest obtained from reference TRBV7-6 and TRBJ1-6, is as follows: GAGVSQSPRYKVTKRGQDVALRCDPISGHVSLYWYRQALGQGPEFLTYFNYEAQQDKSGLPNDRFSAERPEGSISTLTIQRTEQRDSAMYRCASSLANSPLHFGNGTRLTVT.

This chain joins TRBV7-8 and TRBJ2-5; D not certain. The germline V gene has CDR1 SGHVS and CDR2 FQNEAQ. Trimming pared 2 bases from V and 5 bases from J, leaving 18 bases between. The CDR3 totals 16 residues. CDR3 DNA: TGTGCCAGCAGCTTAATGCCGAGGTTCTCACCGGAGACCCAGTACTTC. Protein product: CASSLMPRFSPETQYF. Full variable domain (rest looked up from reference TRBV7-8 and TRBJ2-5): GAGVSQSPRYKVAKRGQDVALRCDPISGHVSLFWYQQALGQGPEFLTYFQNEAQLDKSGLPSDRFFAERPEGSVSTLKIQRTQQEDSAVYLCASSLMPRFSPETQYFGPGTRLLVL.

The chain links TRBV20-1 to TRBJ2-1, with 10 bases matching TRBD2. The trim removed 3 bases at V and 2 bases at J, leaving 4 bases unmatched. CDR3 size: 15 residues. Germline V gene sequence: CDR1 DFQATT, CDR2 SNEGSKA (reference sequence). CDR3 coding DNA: TGCAGTGCTAGTGCTAGCGGGAGTCCCTACAATGAGCAGTTCTTC. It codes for CSASASGSPYNEQFF.